Sequencing of this T cell receptor beta chain was carried out in a study of post-analysis software for immune sequencing data. General observations from the study: Samples from a shared batch, those prepared together, strongly co-clustered by F measure.

Details on this clonotype: What it recognizes is unknown.

Incorporated into the TCR beta cDNA libraries were unique molecular identifiers, which served to reduce PCR and sequencing biases. TCRdb re-called the PCR reads through MiXCR, storing one row per CDR3 protein. The profile shows 820,000 or so distinct CDR3 sequences, under 70% of them singletons. Sequencing was carried out using blood. This clonotype originated in a girl aged 5 to 17 with multiple sclerosis.

The CDR3 protein is CASSLPLAGEETDTQYF. The CDR3 nucleotides are TGTGCCAGCAGCTTGCCTTTGGCAGGGGAGGAGACAGATACGCAGTATTTT. The V and J genes are TRBV7-6 and TRBJ2-3; D may be TRBD1 or TRBD2 (6 bases each). CDR3 length equals 17 residues. Germline V gene lookup returns CDR1 SGHVS and CDR2 FNYEAQ. V was clipped by 3 bases and J by 3 bases, with 19 bases between them. Variable domain in full (rest from reference TRBV7-6 and TRBJ2-3): GAGVSQSPRYKVTKRGQDVALRCDPISGHVSLYWYRQALGQGPEFLTYFNYEAQQDKSGLPNDRFSAERPEGSISTLTIQRTEQRDSAMYRCASSLPLAGEETDTQYFGPGTRLTVL.